The subject of this entry is one TCR beta chain. This record comes from a study of blood T cell repertoires in COVID-19. Sequencing was performed with immunoSEQ multiplex PCR; in TCRdb, only in-frame clones are kept and a portion is missing. The sample holds approximately 260,000 clones, 80% to 90% seen once. V dropped 2 bases and J dropped 6; count of bases not matched to a gene: 4. Per germline, CDR1 MNHEY and CDR2 SVGEGT. This CDR3 region has 15 residues. Sequenced: peripheral blood. The TCR was taken from a woman aged 70 to 79 with acute or convalescent COVID-19. The V call is TRBV6-2 or TRBV6-3, the J call TRBJ2-2, with 9 bases matching TRBD2. The CDR3 loop is CASSYVAGASGELFF. The CDR3 nucleotides read TGTGCCAGCAGTTACGTAGCGGGGGCTTCCGGGGAGCTGTTTTTT.